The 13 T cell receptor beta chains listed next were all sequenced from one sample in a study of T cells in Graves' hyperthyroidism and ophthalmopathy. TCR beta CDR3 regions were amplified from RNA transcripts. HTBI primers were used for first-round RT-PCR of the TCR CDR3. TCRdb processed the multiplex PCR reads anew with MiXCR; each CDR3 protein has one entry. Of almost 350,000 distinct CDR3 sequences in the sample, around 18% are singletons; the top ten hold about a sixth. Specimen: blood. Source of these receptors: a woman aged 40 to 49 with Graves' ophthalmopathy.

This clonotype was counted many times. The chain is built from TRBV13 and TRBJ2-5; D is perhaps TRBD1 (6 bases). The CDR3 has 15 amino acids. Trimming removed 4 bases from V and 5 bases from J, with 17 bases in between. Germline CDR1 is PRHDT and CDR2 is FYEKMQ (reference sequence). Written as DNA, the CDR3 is TGTGCCAGCAGCTCGACCTTTGCGAGGGGGGAGACCCAGTACTTC. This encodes CASSSTFARGETQYF. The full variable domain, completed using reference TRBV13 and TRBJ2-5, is AAGVIQSPRHLIKEKRETATLKCYPIPRHDTVYWYQQGPGQDPQFLISFYEKMQSDKGSIPDRFSAQQFSDYHSELNMSSLELGDSALYFCASSSTFARGETQYFGPGTRLLVL.

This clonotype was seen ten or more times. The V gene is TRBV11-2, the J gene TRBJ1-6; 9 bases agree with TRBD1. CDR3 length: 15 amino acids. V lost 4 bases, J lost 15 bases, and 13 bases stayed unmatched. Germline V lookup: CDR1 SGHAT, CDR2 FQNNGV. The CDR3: CASSSGSRTGEHLHF. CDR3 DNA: TGTGCCAGCAGCTCAGGCTCCCGGACAGGGGAACACCTCCACTTT. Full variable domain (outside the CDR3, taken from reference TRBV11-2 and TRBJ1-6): EAGVAQSPRYKIIEKRQSVAFWCNPISGHATLYWYQQILGQGPKLLIQFQNNGVVDDSQLPKDRFSAERLKGVDSTLKIQPAKLEDSAVYLCASSSGSRTGEHLHFGNGTRLTVT.

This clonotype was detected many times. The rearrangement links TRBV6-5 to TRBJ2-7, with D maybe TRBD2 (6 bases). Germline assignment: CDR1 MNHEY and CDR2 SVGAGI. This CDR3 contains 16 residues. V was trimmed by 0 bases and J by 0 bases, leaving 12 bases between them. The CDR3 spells CASSYSGSGSSYEQYF. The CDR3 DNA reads TGTGCCAGCAGTTACTCGGGTAGCGGAAGCTCCTACGAGCAGTACTTC.

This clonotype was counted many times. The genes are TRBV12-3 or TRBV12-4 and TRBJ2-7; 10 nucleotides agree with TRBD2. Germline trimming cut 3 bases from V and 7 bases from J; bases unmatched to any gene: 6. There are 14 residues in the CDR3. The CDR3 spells CASSFSGGSWEQYF. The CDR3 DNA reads TGTGCCAGCAGTTTTAGCGGGGGGTCTTGGGAGCAGTACTTC.

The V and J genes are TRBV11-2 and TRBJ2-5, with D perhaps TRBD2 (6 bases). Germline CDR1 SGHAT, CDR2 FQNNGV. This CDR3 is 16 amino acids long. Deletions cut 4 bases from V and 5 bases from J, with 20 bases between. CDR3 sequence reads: CASSSPAGYSMETQYF. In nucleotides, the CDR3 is TGTGCCAGCAGCTCCCCGGCGGGGTATAGTATGGAGACCCAGTACTTC.

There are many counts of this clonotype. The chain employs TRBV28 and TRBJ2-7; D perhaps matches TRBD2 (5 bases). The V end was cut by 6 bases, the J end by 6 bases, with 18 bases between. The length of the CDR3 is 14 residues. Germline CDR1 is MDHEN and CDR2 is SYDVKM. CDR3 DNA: TGTGCCAGCAGATCCACTAGTAACCTCGCCGAGCAGTACTTC. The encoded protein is CASRSTSNLAEQYF.

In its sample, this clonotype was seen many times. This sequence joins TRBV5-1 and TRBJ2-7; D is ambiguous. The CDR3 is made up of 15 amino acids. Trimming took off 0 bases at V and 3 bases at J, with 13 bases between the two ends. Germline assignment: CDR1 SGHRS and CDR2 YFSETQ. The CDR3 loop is CASSLVPEQRYEQYF. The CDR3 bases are TGCGCCAGCAGCTTGGTCCCCGAACAACGCTACGAGCAGTACTTC.

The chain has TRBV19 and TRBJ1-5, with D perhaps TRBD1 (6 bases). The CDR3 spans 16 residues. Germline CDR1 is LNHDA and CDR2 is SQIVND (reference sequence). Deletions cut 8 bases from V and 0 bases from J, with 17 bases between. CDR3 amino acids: CASQPTGLDSNQPQHF. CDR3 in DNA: TGTGCCAGTCAACCTACAGGGTTAGATAGCAATCAGCCCCAGCATTTT.

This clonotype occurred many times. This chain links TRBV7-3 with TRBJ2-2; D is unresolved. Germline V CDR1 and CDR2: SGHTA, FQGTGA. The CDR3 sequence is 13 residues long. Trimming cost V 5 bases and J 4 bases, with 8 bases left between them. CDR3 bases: TGTGCCAGCAGCCTCGATCCCACCGGGGAGCTGTTTTTT. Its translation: CASSLDPTGELFF.

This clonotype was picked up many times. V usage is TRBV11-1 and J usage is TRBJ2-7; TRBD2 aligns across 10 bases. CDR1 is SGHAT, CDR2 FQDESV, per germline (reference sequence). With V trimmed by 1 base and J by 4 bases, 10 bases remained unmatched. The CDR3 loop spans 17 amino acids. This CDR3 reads CASSLESSGRAGYEQYF. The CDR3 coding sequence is TGTGCCAGCAGCTTAGAATCCAGCGGGAGGGCCGGGTACGAGCAGTACTTC. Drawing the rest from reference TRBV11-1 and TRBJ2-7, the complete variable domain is EAEVAQSPRYKITEKSQAVAFWCDPISGHATLYWYRQILGQGPELLVQFQDESVVDDSQLPKDRFSAERLKGVDSTLKIQPAELGDSAMYLCASSLESSGRAGYEQYFGPGTRLTVT.

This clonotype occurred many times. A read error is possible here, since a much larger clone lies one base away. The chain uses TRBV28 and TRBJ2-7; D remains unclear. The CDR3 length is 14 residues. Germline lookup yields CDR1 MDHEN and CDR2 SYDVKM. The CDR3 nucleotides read TGTGTCAGCAGTTTTTTTTCAATTTCCCACGAGCAGTACTTC. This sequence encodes CVSSFFSISHEQYF.

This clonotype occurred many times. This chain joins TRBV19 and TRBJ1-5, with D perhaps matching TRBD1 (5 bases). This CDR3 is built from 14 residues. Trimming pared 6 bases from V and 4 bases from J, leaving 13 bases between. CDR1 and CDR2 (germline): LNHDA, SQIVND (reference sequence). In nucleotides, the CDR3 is TGTGCCAGTAGAGGAAGGGGAGAGAATCAGCCCCAGCATTTT. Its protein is CASRGRGENQPQHF.

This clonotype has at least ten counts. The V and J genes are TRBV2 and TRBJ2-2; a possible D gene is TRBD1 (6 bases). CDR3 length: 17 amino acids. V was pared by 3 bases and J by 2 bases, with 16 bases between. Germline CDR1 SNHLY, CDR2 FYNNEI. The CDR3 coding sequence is TGTGCCAGCAGTGACGCTACAGGGAAGAGAAACACCGGGGAGCTGTTTTTT. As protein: CASSDATGKRNTGELFF. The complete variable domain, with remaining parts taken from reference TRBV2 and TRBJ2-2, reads EPEVTQTPSHQVTQMGQEVILRCVPISNHLYFYWYRQILGQKVEFLVSFYNNEISEKSEIFDDQFSVERPDGSNFTLKIRSTKLEDSAMYFCASSDATGKRNTGELFFGEGSRLTVL.